Below are 2 T cell receptor beta chains sequenced from a single sample in a study of blood T cell repertoires in COVID-19. TCRdb's copy holds only in-frame clones and misses some; the assay was immunoSEQ multiplex PCR. The table lists 400,000 to 550,000 clones, about 89% of them singletons. Sequenced sample: peripheral blood. All receptors derive from a woman younger than 45 with acute or convalescent COVID-19.

The chain joins TRBV7-2 to TRBJ2-3; D not certain. Trimming pared 2 bases from V and 2 bases from J, leaving 8 bases between. In germline, CDR1 is SGHTA, CDR2 FQGNSA. The CDR3 totals 14 residues. The CDR3 protein is CASSLYLNTDTQYF. DNA of the CDR3: TGTGCCAGCAGCTTATACCTAAACACAGATACGCAGTATTTT.

The chain couples TRBV18 to TRBJ2-3, with TRBD1 identical over 7 bases. Germline assignment: CDR1 KGHSH and CDR2 LQKENI. The length of the CDR3 is 16 residues. V shed 2 bases and J 0 bases; nucleotides not matched to a gene: 5. This chain's CDR3 is CASSPVGQVSTDTQYF. In DNA form, the CDR3 reads TGTGCCAGCTCACCAGTTGGACAGGTGAGCACAGATACGCAGTATTTT.